These T cell receptor beta chains were read from a single sample in a study of T cell repertoires in cytomegalovirus infection. A single record per CDR3 protein comes from TCRdb applying MiXCR to the reads. Of over 150,000 distinct CDR3 sequences listed, around 20% are singletons. The sample was PBMCs. All receptors derive from a human donor in good health (CMV status not recorded). Some clones in this sample may be carry-over from other donors' samples. CDR3s leave out the opening cysteine and the closing phenylalanine or tryptophan.

j_call v_call cdr3_aa
TRBJ1-4 TRBV7-9 ASSFSDRATNEKLF
TRBJ1-1 TRBV28 ASVPGQYTEAF
TRBJ2-7 TRBV7-9 ASSLGGRRYEQY
TRBJ2-5 TRBV5-1 ASSLETGRKTQY
TRBJ2-1 TRBV9 ASSRGVYNEQF
TRBJ2-7 TRBV27 ASSLSSGLPYEQY
TRBJ2-1 TRBV6-2/TRBV6-3 ATSSGSLVNEQF
TRBJ2-7 TRBV12-3/TRBV12-4 ASGGGLAGEIEQY
TRBJ1-5 TRBV27 ASSFQQGGQPQH
TRBJ1-1 TRBV11-1 ASSLAQGNTEAF
TRBJ2-1 TRBV27 ASTNEQF
TRBJ1-2 TRBV10-3 AISGRQGPTTDGYT
TRBJ2-3 TRBV7-2 ASSLAAGGGTDTQY
TRBJ2-2 TRBV7-9 ASSRTGRFLTGELF
TRBJ2-7 TRBV28 ASSFNLAGLAYEQY
TRBJ2-1 TRBV7-3 ASSSSSGWMQF
TRBJ2-7 TRBV6-2/TRBV6-3 ASSPMTSGRGLRTYEQY
TRBJ2-1 TRBV6-2/TRBV6-3 ASSYGVYNEQF
TRBJ2-5 TRBV28 ASSSAGTETQY
TRBJ2-7 TRBV7-6 ASSLARNTEQY
TRBJ1-2 TRBV4-3 ASSQRGRRDYGYT
TRBJ2-1 TRBV20-1 SASKPGLAVGDEQF